This is a list of T cell receptor beta chains from one sample in a study of CD8+CD57+ T cells in acquired aplastic anemia. TCRdb processed the reads anew with MiXCR; each CDR3 protein has one entry. The repertoire consists of 180,000 or so distinct CDR3 sequences, with roughly 50% occurring once and the leading ten covering about 2%. Specimen: sorted CD4+, CD8+, or CD8+CD57+ T cells (not recorded which) from PBMCs. These receptors originate from a human donor with aplastic anemia. Each CDR3 is given with its conserved first and last residue. Fields, in order: clone size, D gene, V gene, J gene, CDR3 DNA, CDR3 protein. A D gene is named only where the DNA matches it firmly. For some rows the clone size is stated as once, few or many, or as a class when expanded; others skip it.

clone size: many; D gene: NA; V gene: TRBV20-1; J gene: TRBJ1-2; CDR3 DNA: TGCAGTGCCAAATCAGGGGTGGCCAACTATGGCTACACCTTC; CDR3 protein: CSAKSGVANYGYTF
clone size: few; D gene: NA; V gene: TRBV20-1; J gene: TRBJ2-1; CDR3 DNA: TGCAGTGCTAGAGGGCTCAGCGGCACTTACAATGAGCAGTTCTTC; CDR3 protein: CSARGLSGTYNEQFF
clone size: many; D gene: NA; V gene: TRBV7-2; J gene: TRBJ2-7; CDR3 DNA: TGTGCCAGCAGGGTCTCGGTCCCCTACGAGCAGTACTTC; CDR3 protein: CASRVSVPYEQYF
clone size: many; D gene: NA; V gene: TRBV5-4; J gene: TRBJ1-6; CDR3 DNA: TGTGCCAGCAGCTTGGTGGGCCCCGGAGGCTCCTATAATTCACCCCTCCACTTT; CDR3 protein: CASSLVGPGGSYNSPLHF
clone size: once; D gene: TRBD1; V gene: TRBV19; J gene: TRBJ1-5; CDR3 DNA: TGTGCCAGTAGTACGAACGACAGGGGGAGCAATCAGCCCCAGCATTTT; CDR3 protein: CASSTNDRGSNQPQHF
clone size: NA; D gene: NA; V gene: TRBV20-1; J gene: TRBJ2-7; CDR3 DNA: TGCAGTGCTAGAGATTCGTTTCGGGACTCAGCCTACGAGCAGTACTTC; CDR3 protein: CSARDSFRDSAYEQYF
clone size: NA; D gene: NA; V gene: TRBV7-8; J gene: TRBJ2-3; CDR3 DNA: TGTGCCAGCAGCTTAGACCTGAATGAGCAGTATTTT; CDR3 protein: CASSLDLNEQYF
clone size: NA; D gene: NA; V gene: TRBV15; J gene: TRBJ2-7; CDR3 DNA: TGTGCCACCAGCAGAGCAAGGGCTTACTACGAGCAGTACTTC; CDR3 protein: CATSRARAYYEQYF
clone size: NA; D gene: NA; V gene: TRBV2; J gene: TRBJ2-7; CDR3 DNA: TGTGCCAGCAGCTTAGATCGGCGCTACGAGCAGTACTTC; CDR3 protein: CASSLDRRYEQYF
clone size: NA; D gene: NA; V gene: TRBV24-1; J gene: TRBJ2-5; CDR3 DNA: TGTGCCACCAGTGGTAGACAGCAAGAGACCCAGTACTTC; CDR3 protein: CATSGRQQETQYF
clone size: NA; D gene: NA; V gene: TRBV24-1; J gene: TRBJ1-3; CDR3 DNA: TGTGCCACCAGTGTTGCGGACTGTTACTCTGGAAACACCATATATTTT; CDR3 protein: CATSVADCYSGNTIYF
clone size: NA; D gene: NA; V gene: TRBV20-1; J gene: TRBJ2-1; CDR3 DNA: TGCAGTGCTAGAACTAGCTACAATGAGCAGTTCTTC; CDR3 protein: CSARTSYNEQFF
clone size: NA; D gene: TRBD1; V gene: TRBV10-2; J gene: TRBJ1-5; CDR3 DNA: TGCGCCACGGGACAGGGATGGTCTCAGCCCCAGCATTTT; CDR3 protein: CATGQGWSQPQHF
clone size: once; D gene: NA; V gene: TRBV14; J gene: TRBJ2-1; CDR3 DNA: TGTGCCAGCAGCCGGGCCATAGAGCAGTTCTTC; CDR3 protein: CASSRAIEQFF
clone size: few; D gene: NA; V gene: TRBV5-5; J gene: TRBJ1-5; CDR3 DNA: TGTGCCAGCAGCCCCAAAAGTCGAAATCAGCCCCAGCATTTT; CDR3 protein: CASSPKSRNQPQHF
clone size: NA; D gene: NA; V gene: TRBV7-9; J gene: TRBJ1-5; CDR3 DNA: TGTGCCAGCGCCCTGTCAGGGGAAGGTCAGCCCCAGCATTTT; CDR3 protein: CASALSGEGQPQHF
clone size: NA; D gene: NA; V gene: TRBV5-1; J gene: TRBJ1-2; CDR3 DNA: TGCGCCAGCAGCTACAGGGATAACGCTGGCTACACCTTC; CDR3 protein: CASSYRDNAGYTF
clone size: once; D gene: NA; V gene: TRBV7-2; J gene: TRBJ1-6; CDR3 DNA: TGTGCCAGCAGCTCCCGGGGGGCGGGTTCACCCCTCCACTTT; CDR3 protein: CASSSRGAGSPLHF
clone size: NA; D gene: TRBD2; V gene: TRBV20-1; J gene: TRBJ2-3; CDR3 DNA: TGCAGTGCCGTGAAAGCGGGGAACACAGATACGCAGTATTTT; CDR3 protein: CSAVKAGNTDTQYF
clone size: NA; D gene: TRBD1; V gene: TRBV4-2; J gene: TRBJ2-3; CDR3 DNA: TGTGCCAGTAGCGGACAGGGAACATCAGATACGCAGTATTTT; CDR3 protein: CASSGQGTSDTQYF
clone size: NA; D gene: NA; V gene: TRBV7-9; J gene: TRBJ2-1; CDR3 DNA: TGTGCCAGCGGACTGAGCTACAATGAGCAGTTCTTC; CDR3 protein: CASGLSYNEQFF
clone size: NA; D gene: NA; V gene: TRBV7-3; J gene: TRBJ2-1; CDR3 DNA: TGTGCCAGCAGCTTAACGCGGAATGAGCAGTTCTTC; CDR3 protein: CASSLTRNEQFF
clone size: NA; D gene: NA; V gene: TRBV6-6; J gene: TRBJ2-5; CDR3 DNA: TGTGCCAGCAGCGGGCTAGAAGAGACCCAGTACTTC; CDR3 protein: CASSGLEETQYF
clone size: few; D gene: TRBD2; V gene: TRBV29-1; J gene: TRBJ2-5; CDR3 DNA: TGCAGCGTTGGACTAGCGGTTCAAGAGACCCAGTACTTC; CDR3 protein: CSVGLAVQETQYF
clone size: NA; D gene: NA; V gene: TRBV14; J gene: TRBJ2-4; CDR3 DNA: TGTGCCAGCAGCCAAGCTACAGGGATGGACATTCAGTACTTC; CDR3 protein: CASSQATGMDIQYF
clone size: few; D gene: NA; V gene: TRBV27; J gene: TRBJ1-6; CDR3 DNA: TGTGCCAGCAGTTTCTCGAGCTCCTATAATTCACCCCTCCACTTT; CDR3 protein: CASSFSSSYNSPLHF
clone size: NA; D gene: TRBD2; V gene: TRBV10-1; J gene: TRBJ2-1; CDR3 DNA: TGCGCCAGCAGTGAACTAGCGTCGACTAGGGACAATGAGCAGTTCTTC; CDR3 protein: CASSELASTRDNEQFF
clone size: NA; D gene: NA; V gene: TRBV18; J gene: TRBJ2-3; CDR3 DNA: TGTGCCAGCTCATCGGGCCTCTCAGCAGATACGCAGTATTTT; CDR3 protein: CASSSGLSADTQYF
clone size: NA; D gene: NA; V gene: TRBV29-1; J gene: TRBJ2-5; CDR3 DNA: TGCAGCGCTAGGGACGGTCTCCAAGAGACCCAGTACTTC; CDR3 protein: CSARDGLQETQYF
clone size: NA; D gene: NA; V gene: TRBV7-2; J gene: TRBJ1-5; CDR3 DNA: TGTGCCAGCAGCTTAAGAGCCAATCAGCCCCAGCATTTT; CDR3 protein: CASSLRANQPQHF
clone size: few; D gene: NA; V gene: TRBV25-1; J gene: TRBJ1-1; CDR3 DNA: TGTGCCAGCAGTCCACACCAGACTGTTATGAACACTGAAGCTTTCTTT; CDR3 protein: CASSPHQTVMNTEAFF
clone size: few; D gene: NA; V gene: TRBV9; J gene: TRBJ2-7; CDR3 DNA: TGTGCCAGCAGCGTAGCCGGGGGTGGTAAGTTAGAGCAGTACTTC; CDR3 protein: CASSVAGGGKLEQYF
clone size: NA; D gene: TRBD2; V gene: TRBV20-1; J gene: TRBJ2-1; CDR3 DNA: TGCAGTGCTAGAGGGCGGGAGGGCCGAGGAGAGCAGTTCTTC; CDR3 protein: CSARGREGRGEQFF
clone size: NA; D gene: TRBD2; V gene: TRBV10-3; J gene: TRBJ2-7; CDR3 DNA: TGTGCCATCAGTAAGTTTGGGCTAGCGGGGGCCGAAACCTACGAGCAGTACTTC; CDR3 protein: CAISKFGLAGAETYEQYF
clone size: NA; D gene: NA; V gene: TRBV15; J gene: TRBJ2-7; CDR3 DNA: TGTGCCACCAGCAGAGATAGCTGGGGCCACGAGCAGTACTTC; CDR3 protein: CATSRDSWGHEQYF
clone size: once; D gene: TRBD1; V gene: TRBV4-2; J gene: TRBJ2-1; CDR3 DNA: TGTGCCAGCAGCCAAGGGAGGGGGGACAGGGTACATGAGCAGTTCTTC; CDR3 protein: CASSQGRGDRVHEQFF
clone size: NA; D gene: TRBD1; V gene: TRBV5-4; J gene: TRBJ1-6; CDR3 DNA: TGTGCCAGCAGCTTGGAGGGACAGGGACTTAATTCACCCCTCCACTTT; CDR3 protein: CASSLEGQGLNSPLHF
clone size: many; D gene: NA; V gene: TRBV15; J gene: TRBJ2-7; CDR3 DNA: TGTGCCACCAGCAGGGTCACCGGGACTTCGGCCTACGAGCAGTACTTC; CDR3 protein: CATSRVTGTSAYEQYF
clone size: many; D gene: TRBD2; V gene: TRBV6-5; J gene: TRBJ2-7; CDR3 DNA: TGTGCCAGCAGTTATTCGACTAGCGGGGGGACCACTAACTACGAGCAGTACTTC; CDR3 protein: CASSYSTSGGTTNYEQYF
clone size: NA; D gene: TRBD2; V gene: TRBV7-2; J gene: TRBJ2-5; CDR3 DNA: TGTGCCAGCAGCTTAACTAGCGGGGAGTTCGAGACCCAGTACTTC; CDR3 protein: CASSLTSGEFETQYF
clone size: few; D gene: TRBD2; V gene: TRBV2; J gene: TRBJ2-5; CDR3 DNA: TGTGCCAGCAGGGGACTAGCGGGAGGGTCCCGGGAGACCCAGTACTTC; CDR3 protein: CASRGLAGGSRETQYF
clone size: NA; D gene: TRBD1; V gene: TRBV20-1; J gene: TRBJ2-3; CDR3 DNA: TGCAGTGCGGGGGGACAGGGGAGCACAGATACGCAGTATTTT; CDR3 protein: CSAGGQGSTDTQYF
clone size: many; D gene: TRBD1; V gene: TRBV11-2; J gene: TRBJ2-4; CDR3 DNA: TGTGCCAGCAGTCTAGACAGGGGACCCAAAAACATTCAGTACTTC; CDR3 protein: CASSLDRGPKNIQYF
clone size: many; D gene: NA; V gene: TRBV4-1; J gene: TRBJ2-5; CDR3 DNA: TGCGCCAGCAGCCCCGGGGGGCACGAGACCCAGTACTTC; CDR3 protein: CASSPGGHETQYF
clone size: many; D gene: NA; V gene: TRBV6-1; J gene: TRBJ2-1; CDR3 DNA: TGTGCCAGCAGTCGACAGAGCTCCTACAATGAGCAGTTCTTC; CDR3 protein: CASSRQSSYNEQFF
clone size: NA; D gene: NA; V gene: TRBV5-4; J gene: TRBJ2-3; CDR3 DNA: TGTGCCAGCAGCCCGGATGCAGGGGACGATACGCAGTATTTT; CDR3 protein: CASSPDAGDDTQYF
clone size: NA; D gene: NA; V gene: TRBV7-9; J gene: TRBJ1-1; CDR3 DNA: TGTGCCAGCACCCCGCAACAAGGGAACACTGAAGCTTTCTTT; CDR3 protein: CASTPQQGNTEAFF
clone size: NA; D gene: NA; V gene: TRBV19; J gene: TRBJ1-1; CDR3 DNA: TGTGCCAGTAGTATATTTGGGGAGGCCACTGAAGCCTTCTTT; CDR3 protein: CASSIFGEATEAFF
clone size: NA; D gene: NA; V gene: TRBV10-3; J gene: TRBJ1-3; CDR3 DNA: TGTGCCATCAGTGAAGGGACGGGAAACTCTGGAAACACCATATATTTT; CDR3 protein: CAISEGTGNSGNTIYF
clone size: NA; D gene: NA; V gene: TRBV24-1; J gene: TRBJ1-2; CDR3 DNA: TGTGCCACCAGTGGAGGCCATGGCTACACCTTC; CDR3 protein: CATSGGHGYTF
clone size: NA; D gene: NA; V gene: TRBV30; J gene: TRBJ2-7; CDR3 DNA: TGTGCCTGGAGGGGGAGGGGGTCAGCCGTCTCCTACGAGCAGTACTTC; CDR3 protein: CAWRGRGSAVSYEQYF
clone size: NA; D gene: NA; V gene: TRBV9; J gene: TRBJ2-4; CDR3 DNA: TGTGCCAGCAGCGTAGGGGCCGGAGCCAAAAACATTCAGTACTTC; CDR3 protein: CASSVGAGAKNIQYF
clone size: few; D gene: NA; V gene: TRBV2; J gene: TRBJ2-2; CDR3 DNA: TGTGCCAGCCGACCTATTGGCTTGAGGGAGCTGTTTTTT; CDR3 protein: CASRPIGLRELFF
clone size: NA; D gene: NA; V gene: TRBV28; J gene: TRBJ1-2; CDR3 DNA: TGTGCCAGCTCGGTCACTAACTATGGCTACACCTTC; CDR3 protein: CASSVTNYGYTF
clone size: NA; D gene: TRBD1; V gene: TRBV10-1; J gene: TRBJ2-5; CDR3 DNA: TGCGCCAGCAGTGAGGAGGTAGGGGGCAGAGAGACCCAGTACTTC; CDR3 protein: CASSEEVGGRETQYF